The entry below gives a single TCR beta chain sequence along with its context. Its antigen is as yet unknown. Random hexamers were used to reverse transcribe the RNA input (roughly 0.5 to 1 ug). The TCR beta CDR3 was amplified by immunoSEQ multiplex PCR across 54 Vbeta, 13 Jbeta. TCRdb reprocessed the immunoSEQ multiplex PCR reads via MiXCR and lists one record per CDR3 protein. The sample lists about 180,000 distinct CDR3 sequences; almost 96% were seen once. This record belongs to a study of CD8 T cells in Susac syndrome. Study-level results: The study recognized that its TCR sequencing and HLA analysis covered a relatively small number of individuals.

The CDR3 is 14 residues long. Looked up from germline, CDR1 is SGHRS and CDR2 is YFSETQ. Trimming removed 0 bases at V and 4 bases at J, with 9 bases between. TCR beta sequencing covered blood CD8+ and CD4+ T cells. The multiple sclerosis controls comprised treatment-naive patients whose relapsing-remitting disease was stable or active. The chain has TRBV5-1 and TRBJ2-3, with unresolved D. Sample: CD4+ T cells from PBMCs. This TCR was sampled from a human donor with multiple sclerosis. CDR3 nucleotide sequence: TGCGCCAGCAGCTTGGAAGAGGCAGCAGATACGCAGTATTTT. Residues: CASSLEEAADTQYF.